These T cell receptor beta chains were read from a single sample in a study of blood T cell repertoires in COVID-19. This table comes from immunoSEQ multiplex PCR, and its TCRdb copy is limited to in-frame clones, with some not included. Counted here are fewer than 200,000 clones, around 85% occurring once; the ten biggest clones make up around 20%. Material: peripheral blood. The receptors here all came from a man in his 70s with active or convalescent COVID-19. Each CDR3 is given with its conserved first and last residue. A D gene is named only where the DNA matches it firmly. Where a row states a size, it is once, few, many or the class of an expanded clone; other rows omit it.

D gene | J gene | clone size | V gene | CDR3 DNA | CDR3 protein
NA | TRBJ1-5 | NA | TRBV6-2/TRBV6-3 | TGTGCCAGCAGCCGCAAGCCGTATAGCAATCAGCCCCAGCATTTT | CASSRKPYSNQPQHF
TRBD1 | TRBJ1-5 | NA | TRBV6-5 | TGTGCCAGCAGGGCAGGGGGCCCTCAGCCCCAGCATTTT | CASRAGGPQPQHF
TRBD1 | TRBJ1-1 | NA | TRBV5-1 | TGCGCCAGCAGCTCGACGGACAGGGGGACCACTGAAGCTTTCTTT | CASSSTDRGTTEAFF
NA | TRBJ1-2 | once | TRBV7-9 | TGTGCCAGCAGCTTGGAGGGCCGCGATGGCTACACCTTC | CASSLEGRDGYTF
NA | TRBJ2-3 | NA | TRBV24-1 | TGTGCCACCAGCCCAGGAGGGCTGCCCACAGATACGCAGTATTTT | CATSPGGLPTDTQYF
NA | TRBJ1-1 | NA | TRBV5-1 | TGCGCCAGCAGCTTGGCCGCGTGGGGCACCACTGAAGCTTTCTTT | CASSLAAWGTTEAFF
NA | TRBJ1-1 | NA | TRBV2 | TGTGCCAGCAGAAAAGAAGGGCAGGGCCCTGAAGCTTTCTTT | CASRKEGQGPEAFF
NA | TRBJ1-5 | NA | TRBV4-2 | TGTGCCAGCAGCCCTCTTTCGGTCGGGGGAGTATTCGGTCAGCCCCAGCATTTT | CASSPLSVGGVFGQPQHF
NA | TRBJ1-5 | NA | TRBV5-1 | TGCGCCAGCAGAGTCAACATGGAGGGGCGACAGCCCCAGCATTTT | CASRVNMEGRQPQHF
NA | TRBJ2-7 | NA | TRBV7-8 | TGTGCCAGCAGCTTAGTGCTGCGGGGACGGCGTAGCTACGAGCAGTACTTC | CASSLVLRGRRSYEQYF
NA | TRBJ2-1 | NA | TRBV29-1 | TGCAGCGTTGTCCAGACTTTGGGCAATGAGCAGTTCTTC | CSVVQTLGNEQFF
TRBD2 | TRBJ2-3 | NA | TRBV4-3 | TGCGCCAGCAGCCTCCGGGGGGGCCCCACAGATACGCAGTATTTT | CASSLRGGPTDTQYF
TRBD2 | TRBJ2-1 | NA | TRBV4-3 | TGCGCCAGCAGCGAGGGACTAGCGCTAGAGCAGTTCTTC | CASSEGLALEQFF
NA | TRBJ2-1 | NA | TRBV6-5 | TGTGCCACCCTAAGGGGGAATGAGCAGTTCTTC | CATLRGNEQFF
NA | TRBJ2-2 | NA | TRBV7-2 | TGTGCCAGCAGCTCCTCCCCTTATCGTCCGGAGCTGTTTTTT | CASSSSPYRPELFF
TRBD1 | TRBJ1-2 | NA | TRBV12-3/TRBV12-4 | TGTGCCAGCAGTGAGGGACAGAACTATGACTACACCTTC | CASSEGQNYDYTF
TRBD1 | TRBJ2-7 | once | TRBV19 | TGTGCCAGTAGTCTTGGACAGGGGGCCAGGGAGCAGTACTTC | CASSLGQGAREQYF
TRBD2 | TRBJ2-1 | NA | TRBV28 | TGTGCCAGCAGTCTCAGCGGGAGTGCGAGGTACAATGAGCAGTTCTTC | CASSLSGSARYNEQFF
NA | TRBJ1-2 | NA | TRBV19 | TGTGCCAGTAGTATAGATCTCGGGTCGTTGTATGGCTACACCTTC | CASSIDLGSLYGYTF
TRBD1 | TRBJ1-5 | NA | TRBV6-2/TRBV6-3 | TGTGCCAGCAGTCCACAGGGGAAAAGCAATCAGCCCCAGCATTTT | CASSPQGKSNQPQHF
NA | TRBJ1-5 | NA | TRBV9 | TGTGCCAGCAGCGTATCTGGGAGTTTTAATCAGCCCCAGCATTTT | CASSVSGSFNQPQHF
NA | TRBJ2-6 | few | TRBV4-3 | TGCGCCAGCAGCCAAGATCTCAGCGCCTCTGGGGCCAACGTCCTGACTTTC | CASSQDLSASGANVLTF
NA | TRBJ1-1 | NA | TRBV11-2 | TGTGCCAGCAGCTCACAGGGAAACACTGAAGCTTTCTTT | CASSSQGNTEAFF
NA | TRBJ1-4 | NA | TRBV28 | TGTGCCAGCAGGCTTTCGGGGGACCTAGGGAGGCTGTTTTTT | CASRLSGDLGRLFF
NA | TRBJ1-1 | NA | TRBV5-1 | TGCGCCAGCAGCTCGATACAGGGGAACACTGAAGCTTTCTTT | CASSSIQGNTEAFF
NA | TRBJ1-4 | NA | TRBV6-5 | TGTGCCAGCAGCTCAGGCATCCTCAACGGTGAAAAACTGTTTTTT | CASSSGILNGEKLFF
NA | TRBJ2-5 | once | TRBV7-2 | TGTGCCAGCAGCTTAGGAGGACAGTTCGGAGAGACCCAGTACTTC | CASSLGGQFGETQYF
NA | TRBJ1-1 | NA | TRBV19 | TGTGCCAGTAGCCGACAGACATTCAACACTGAAGCTTTCTTT | CASSRQTFNTEAFF
NA | TRBJ2-5 | few | TRBV7-7 | TGTGCCAGCAGCTTAGGGGGCACCCAAGAGACCCAGTACTTC | CASSLGGTQETQYF
TRBD1 | TRBJ2-2 | NA | TRBV5-1 | TGCGCCAGCAGCTGGGACAGCCCTAACACCGGGGAGCTGTTTTTT | CASSWDSPNTGELFF
NA | TRBJ1-4 | NA | TRBV28 | TGTGCCAGCGGGCAGGGAGGAAAAGAAAAACTGTTTTTT | CASGQGGKEKLFF
NA | TRBJ1-2 | NA | TRBV28 | TGTGCCAGCAGTTCCCCCGGGGGGGCTGGCTACACCTTC | CASSSPGGAGYTF
NA | TRBJ2-7 | NA | TRBV15 | TGTGCCACCAGCAGAGACCCCACGGGGGAGCAGTACTTC | CATSRDPTGEQYF
TRBD2 | TRBJ2-1 | once | TRBV12-3/TRBV12-4 | TGTGCCAGCAATCCCGACTGGGGGGGGGAGCAGTTCTTC | CASNPDWGGEQFF
NA | TRBJ1-4 | NA | TRBV20-1 | TGCAGTGCTAGTGCTACCGGGACTGCAACTAATGAAAAACTGTTTTTT | CSASATGTATNEKLFF
NA | TRBJ2-1 | NA | TRBV19 | TGTGCCAGTAGTATGGGTAGCACGGATGAGCAGTTCTTC | CASSMGSTDEQFF
NA | TRBJ2-2 | NA | TRBV10-1 | TGCGCCAGCAGTGAGGGCTCAGCGTCCGGGGAGCTGTTTTTT | CASSEGSASGELFF
TRBD2 | TRBJ2-7 | NA | TRBV19 | TGTGCCAGTAGTACCCAGACTAGCGGAAAACCCTACGAGCAGTACTTC | CASSTQTSGKPYEQYF
NA | TRBJ2-6 | NA | TRBV28 | TGTGCCAGCAGCTCTCTGAGGGGGTACTCTGGGGCCAACGTCCTGACTTTC | CASSSLRGYSGANVLTF
NA | TRBJ1-4 | NA | TRBV5-5 | TGTGCCAGCAACCCCTGGGGCATTGATGAAAAACTGTTTTTT | CASNPWGIDEKLFF
NA | TRBJ1-6 | NA | TRBV15 | TGTGCCACCAATACAGGTGGTTTTTCACCCCTCCACTTT | CATNTGGFSPLHF
TRBD1 | TRBJ2-7 | NA | TRBV5-1 | TGCGCCAGCAGCTCGGGACAGGGACCTTACGAGCAGTACTTC | CASSSGQGPYEQYF
TRBD2 | TRBJ2-5 | NA | TRBV11-3 | TGTGCCAGCAGCTCCGGGACTAGCGGGAGGGCAGAGACCCAGTACTTC | CASSSGTSGRAETQYF
NA | TRBJ1-2 | NA | TRBV2 | TGTGCCAGCAGTGAGGGAGGCTCGTTCTTCTATGGCTACACCTTC | CASSEGGSFFYGYTF
NA | TRBJ2-2 | NA | TRBV19 | TGTGCCAGTAGTATGTGGCTAGCGTACGAGGAGGGGGAGCTGTTTTTT | CASSMWLAYEEGELFF
NA | TRBJ1-2 | NA | TRBV4-3 | TGCGCCAGCAGCCAAGATGGGCAGTATGGCTACACCTTC | CASSQDGQYGYTF
NA | TRBJ1-1 | NA | TRBV9 | TGTGCCAGCAGGAGGGACTTGAACACTGAAGCTTTCTTT | CASRRDLNTEAFF
NA | TRBJ1-1 | NA | TRBV15 | TGTGCCACCAGCAGAGCCCGGACAGCCACTGAAGCTTTCTTT | CATSRARTATEAFF
NA | TRBJ1-2 | NA | TRBV6-5 | TGTGCCAGCAGTCCCCGGCAGGCTATTAACTATGGCTACACCTTC | CASSPRQAINYGYTF
TRBD1 | TRBJ2-5 | NA | TRBV5-1 | TGCGCCAGCAGCACCGGACAGGGGGATTTTGGAGAGACCCAGTACTTC | CASSTGQGDFGETQYF
TRBD1 | TRBJ1-1 | NA | TRBV5-4 | TGTGCCAGCAGCACTGGACAGGGAGGGAACACTGAAGCTTTCTTT | CASSTGQGGNTEAFF
TRBD2 | TRBJ2-3 | NA | TRBV6-5 | TGTGCCAGCAGTACAGCGGGATCCCCAACAGATACGCAGTATTTT | CASSTAGSPTDTQYF